These T cell receptor beta chains were read from a single sample in a study of blood T cell repertoires in COVID-19. Assay: immunoSEQ multiplex PCR; the TCRdb copy retains only in-frame clones and omits some. This sample has 35,000 to 45,000 clones; around 84% occur once, and the top ten carry 59%. The sequenced sample consisted of peripheral blood. These receptors all come from a man between 65 and 85 years old with acute or convalescent COVID-19. Both conserved end residues are part of each CDR3.

v_call cdr3_aa
TRBV19 CAAGRESTDTQYF
TRBV30 CAWNAASWNTEAFF
TRBV11-3 CASSLDLSYEQYF
TRBV7-2 CASSINRGHETQYF
TRBV7-2 CASSLNRVETQYF
TRBV7-8 CASSLVRGKTEAFF
TRBV5-6 CASSSDWGGREQYF
TRBV12-5 CASGSSYRQGLNTEAFF
TRBV30 CAWKALVVGEQYF
TRBV30 CAWSPSQTNYGYTF
TRBV29-1 CSVAPLQEGTEAFF
TRBV19 CASLGATISGNTIYF
TRBV9 CASSEGAGAKQPQHF
TRBV15 CATSREPLTGTQGNEQFF
TRBV6-5 CASRLEELAGGEQFF
TRBV19 CASSIGVSGNTIYF
TRBV7-8 CASKREREGSYEQYF
TRBV11-3 CASSLDQNTEAFF
TRBV7-2 CASSSPKSPLHF
TRBV19 CASGDGTGRKNTIYF
TRBV5-6 CASSLWGQGGEQGEKLFF
TRBV7-6 CASSLGRDSPLHF
TRBV27 CASSLSRDYEQYF
TRBV3-1/TRBV3-2 CASCSAGNEQFF
TRBV6-5 CASSNPTGDVSPLHF
TRBV4-3 CASSQERGGASTDTQYF
TRBV12-3/TRBV12-4 CASSHRSRPQHF
TRBV7-2 CASSSRGGGVGEQYF
TRBV2 CASSSDGRAGANVLTF
TRBV2 CASSDPRAHEQFF
TRBV19 CASSIQAGPHTQYF
TRBV5-5 CASSRTTGYTEAFF
TRBV5-1 CASSSDFSTDTQYF
TRBV7-2 CASSDRTGVNGYTF
TRBV4-3 CASSQEWRKNYNEQFF
TRBV29-1 CSVEGGGNGQYF
TRBV18 CASSPPGGNGNQPQHF
TRBV7-3 CASSLTSGRATEQFF
TRBV7-9 CASSLQLEAFF
TRBV7-8 CASRLLGEQYF
TRBV27 CASSFGVVAQGMEYEQYF
TRBV14 CASSQKVGDNYGYTF
TRBV27 CASSSRTSGAYEQYF
TRBV7-8 CASSSDRGTEAFF
TRBV18 CASSPMGATTGELFF
TRBV15 CATSREEGGNSPLHF
TRBV30 CAWSSQGMRETQYF
TRBV2 CASSAGLAWTGELFF
TRBV2 CASSTGAISYEQYF
TRBV7-9 CASSPTADTQYF
TRBV15 CATSMSGGASYGYTF
TRBV3-1/TRBV3-2 CASSRGYRGNEKLFF
TRBV10-3 CAISEGRAGETQYF
TRBV7-2 CASSPPGQGYQPQHF
TRBV27 CASSLRSQETQYF
TRBV7-3 CASSPTPQGAKGGVNEQFF
TRBV6-2/TRBV6-3 CASSYTASTDTQYF
TRBV5-1 CASSLESRVPSYTF
TRBV2 CAKGQAQPNGANVLTF
TRBV28 CARCGINEKLFF